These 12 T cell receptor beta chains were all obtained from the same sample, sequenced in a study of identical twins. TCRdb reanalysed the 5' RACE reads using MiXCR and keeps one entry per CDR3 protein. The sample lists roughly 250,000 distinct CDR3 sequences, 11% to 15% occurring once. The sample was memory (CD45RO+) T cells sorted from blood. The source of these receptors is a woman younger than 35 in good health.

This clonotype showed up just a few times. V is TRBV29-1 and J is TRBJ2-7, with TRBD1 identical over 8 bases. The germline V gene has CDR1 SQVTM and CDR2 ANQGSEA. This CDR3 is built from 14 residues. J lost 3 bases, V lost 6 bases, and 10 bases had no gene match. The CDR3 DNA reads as TGCAGCGTGGGATCAGGACAGGGTATCTACGAGCAGTACTTC. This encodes CSVGSGQGIYEQYF.

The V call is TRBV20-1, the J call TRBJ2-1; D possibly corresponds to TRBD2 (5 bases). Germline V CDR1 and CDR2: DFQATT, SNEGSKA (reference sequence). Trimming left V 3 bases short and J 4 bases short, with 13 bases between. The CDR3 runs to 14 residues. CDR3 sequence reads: CSASGRERYNEQFF. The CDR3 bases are TGCAGTGCTAGCGGAAGGGAGAGGTACAATGAGCAGTTCTTC.

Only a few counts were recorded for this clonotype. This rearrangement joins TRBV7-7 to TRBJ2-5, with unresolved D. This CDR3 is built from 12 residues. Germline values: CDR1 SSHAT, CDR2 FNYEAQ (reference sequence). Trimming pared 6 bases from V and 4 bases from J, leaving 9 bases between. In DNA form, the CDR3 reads TGTGCCAGCAGTAGGGCCGGAGAGACCCAGTACTTC. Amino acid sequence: CASSRAGETQYF.

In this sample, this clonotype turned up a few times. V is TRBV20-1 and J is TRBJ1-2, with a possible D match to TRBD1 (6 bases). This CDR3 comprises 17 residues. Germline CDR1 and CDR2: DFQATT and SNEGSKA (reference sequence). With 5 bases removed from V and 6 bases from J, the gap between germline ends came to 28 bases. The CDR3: CSAPRDPQQGLTHGYTF. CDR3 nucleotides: TGCAGTGCTCCCCGAGACCCACAACAGGGCTTGACGCATGGCTACACCTTC.

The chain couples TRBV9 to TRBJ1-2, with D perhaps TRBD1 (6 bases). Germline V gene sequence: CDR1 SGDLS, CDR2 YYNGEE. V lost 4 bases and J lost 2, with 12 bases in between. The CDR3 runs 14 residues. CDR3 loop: CASSRTGQNYGYTF. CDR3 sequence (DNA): TGTGCCAGCAGCCGAACAGGGCAGAACTATGGCTACACCTTC.

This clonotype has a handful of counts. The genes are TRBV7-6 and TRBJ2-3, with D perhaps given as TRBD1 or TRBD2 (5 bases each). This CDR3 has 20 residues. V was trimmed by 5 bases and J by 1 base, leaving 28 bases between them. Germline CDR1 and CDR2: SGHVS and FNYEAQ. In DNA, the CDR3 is TGTGCCAGCAGCCCCTCGGCCGGGGCAGGGACCCTAAAAGGCACAGATACGCAGTATTTT. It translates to CASSPSAGAGTLKGTDTQYF.

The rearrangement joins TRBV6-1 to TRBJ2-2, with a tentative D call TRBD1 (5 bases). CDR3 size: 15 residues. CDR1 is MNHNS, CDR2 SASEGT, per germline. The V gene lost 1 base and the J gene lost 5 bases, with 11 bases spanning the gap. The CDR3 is CASSEVLGDTGELFF. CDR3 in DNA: TGTGCCAGCAGTGAAGTTCTAGGGGATACCGGGGAGCTGTTTTTT.

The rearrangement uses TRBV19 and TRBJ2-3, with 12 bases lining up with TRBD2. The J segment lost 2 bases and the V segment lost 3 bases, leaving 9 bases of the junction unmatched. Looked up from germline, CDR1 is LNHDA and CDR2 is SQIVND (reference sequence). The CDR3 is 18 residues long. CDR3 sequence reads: CASSIRELAGGITDTQYF. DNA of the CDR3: TGTGCCAGTAGTATTAGGGAACTAGCGGGAGGAATCACAGATACGCAGTATTTT. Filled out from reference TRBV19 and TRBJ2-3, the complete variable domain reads DGGITQSPKYLFRKEGQNVTLSCEQNLNHDAMYWYRQDPGQGLRLIYYSQIVNDFQKGDIAEGYSVSREKKESFPLTVTSAQKNPTAFYLCASSIRELAGGITDTQYFGPGTRLTVL.

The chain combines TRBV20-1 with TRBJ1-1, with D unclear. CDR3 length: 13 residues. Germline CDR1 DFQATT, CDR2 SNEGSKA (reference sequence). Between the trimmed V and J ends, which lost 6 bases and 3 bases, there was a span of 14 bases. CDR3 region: CSASGPGYTEAFF. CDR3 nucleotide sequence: TGCAGTGCCTCCGGACCGGGGTACACTGAAGCTTTCTTT.

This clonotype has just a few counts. The CDR3 nucleotides are TGCGCCAGCAGCTTGGAGGGGCAAGAGACCCAGTACTTC. Amino acids: CASSLEGQETQYF. This chain joins TRBV5-1 and TRBJ2-5; D is possibly TRBD1 (5 bases). V was shortened by 0 bases and J by 2 bases, with 5 bases between the two germline ends. Germline V gene data show CDR1 as SGHRS and CDR2 as YFSETQ. CDR3 length: 13 residues.

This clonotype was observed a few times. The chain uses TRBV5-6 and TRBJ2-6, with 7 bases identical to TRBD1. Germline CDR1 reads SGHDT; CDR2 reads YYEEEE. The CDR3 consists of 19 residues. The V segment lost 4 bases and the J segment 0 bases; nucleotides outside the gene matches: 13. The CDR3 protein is CASSRLGQGVNSGANVLTF. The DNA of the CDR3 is TGTGCCAGCAGCCGTTTGGGGCAGGGGGTTAACTCTGGGGCCAACGTCCTGACTTTC. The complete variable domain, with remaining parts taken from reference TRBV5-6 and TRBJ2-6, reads DAGVTQSPTHLIKTRGQQVTLRCSPKSGHDTVSWYQQALGQGPQFIFQYYEEEERQRGNFPDRFSGHQFPNYSSELNVNALLLGDSALYLCASSRLGQGVNSGANVLTFGAGSRLTVL.

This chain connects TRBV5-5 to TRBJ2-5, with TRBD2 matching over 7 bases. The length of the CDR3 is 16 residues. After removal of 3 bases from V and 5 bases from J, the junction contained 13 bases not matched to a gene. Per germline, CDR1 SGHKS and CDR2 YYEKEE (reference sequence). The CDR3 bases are TGTGCCAGCAGCTCGATCGGACTAGGACCTAGGGAGACCCAGTACTTC. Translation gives CASSSIGLGPRETQYF.